The 32 T cell receptor beta chains below come from one sample, sequenced in a study of cytomegalovirus exposure and HLA in healthy donors. Here immunoSEQ multiplex PCR was the method, and the copy in TCRdb shows in-frame clones only, minus some. Altogether 150,000 or so clones are present, approximately 90% being singletons, with the ten largest covering 1.4%. Sequenced input: PBMCs. The receptor set was obtained from a woman aged 25 to 39 in good health and CMV-seronegative.

CDR3 loop: CASSLVAGVGNEQFF. In DNA, the CDR3 is TGCGCCAGCAGCTTGGTAGCGGGGGTTGGGAATGAGCAGTTCTTC. The chain has TRBV5-1 and TRBJ2-1; 9 bases agree with TRBD2. With 0 bases clipped from V and 7 bases from J, the junction kept 5 bases outside the gene matches. The CDR3 length is 15 residues. Germline CDR1 and CDR2: SGHRS and YFSETQ. The whole variable domain, filled in from reference TRBV5-1 and TRBJ2-1, reads KAGVTQTPRYLIKTRGQQVTLSCSPISGHRSVSWYQQTPGQGLQFLFEYFSETQRNKGNFPGRFSGRQFSNSRSEMNVSTLELGDSALYLCASSLVAGVGNEQFFGPGTRLTVL.

The chain recombines TRBV2 with TRBJ2-1; D not resolved. V lost 4 bases and J 9 bases, leaving 13 bases between the germline ends. The CDR3 totals 13 residues. Germline V CDR1 and CDR2: SNHLY, FYNNEI. As DNA, the CDR3 is TGTGCCAGCAGTGCGGTCAGAGCGACTGAGCAGTTCTTC. Its translation is CASSAVRATEQFF.

This clone was detected once. The chain links TRBV6-5 to TRBJ2-1, with TRBD2 matching over 10 bases. Trimming cost V 1 base and J 9 bases; bases outside gene matches: 0. The CDR3 contains 13 residues. From germline, CDR1 is MNHEY and CDR2 SVGAGI. This CDR3 reads CASSYLAGGEQFF. CDR3 bases: TGTGCCAGCAGTTACTTAGCGGGGGGTGAGCAGTTCTTC.

The rearrangement joins TRBV9 to TRBJ1-6; D not certain. This CDR3 contains 14 residues. Germline V gene data show CDR1 as SGDLS and CDR2 as YYNGEE. V shed 0 bases and J shed 7 bases, with 8 bases lying between them. CDR3 nucleotides: TGTGCCAGCAGCGTAGTGGCGGTAAATTCACCCCTCCACTTT. It codes for CASSVVAVNSPLHF.

This sequence joins TRBV5-1 and TRBJ1-3; weak D call: TRBD1 (5 bases). V was shortened by 0 bases and J by 2 bases, with 9 bases between the two germline ends. Per germline, CDR1 SGHRS and CDR2 YFSETQ. The CDR3 contains 15 residues. As DNA, the CDR3 is TGCGCCAGCAGCTTGGAGGGGTTCGCTGGAAACACCATATATTTT. This sequence encodes CASSLEGFAGNTIYF.

The chain employs TRBV25-1 and TRBJ1-2, with 8 bases identical to TRBD1. This CDR3 is 16 amino acids long. Germline V gene sequence: CDR1 MGHDK, CDR2 SYGVNS. V shed 3 bases, J shed 0 bases, and the junction held 6 bases outside the gene matches. In DNA, the CDR3 is TGTGCCAGCAGTGACGGACAGGGACAAGCTAACTATGGCTACACCTTC. It specifies CASSDGQGQANYGYTF.

The chain is built from TRBV29-1 and TRBJ2-1; 9 nucleotides align to TRBD1. Germline CDR1 reads SQVTM; CDR2 reads ANQGSEA. The CDR3 spans 12 residues. V lost 7 bases to trimming and J lost 6 bases; unmatched junction nucleotides: 4. The DNA for the CDR3 is TGCAGCGGCATGGGACAGGGCAATGAGCAGTTCTTC. Translating it yields CSGMGQGNEQFF.

The chain recombines TRBV10-1 with TRBJ2-7; D gene unclear. The germline V gene has CDR1 WNHNN and CDR2 SYGVQD (reference sequence). The CDR3 contains 13 residues. The V and J ends lost 0 bases and 5 bases respectively, with 8 bases between them. CDR3 sequence reads: CASSESGVHEQYF. CDR3 DNA: TGCGCCAGCAGTGAGTCTGGAGTCCACGAGCAGTACTTC.

This clone has just a few counts. The CDR3 region is CASRDIYGYTF. CDR3 DNA: TGTGCCAGCAGAGACATATATGGCTACACCTTC. The chain employs TRBV19 and TRBJ1-2, with no clear D. Germline V gives CDR1 LNHDA, CDR2 SQIVND (reference sequence). The CDR3 covers 11 residues. Trimming stripped 9 bases from V and 5 bases from J, with 10 bases between.

The chain uses TRBV28 and TRBJ2-7; 7 bases are shared with TRBD2. Germline V lookup: CDR1 MDHEN, CDR2 SYDVKM. The CDR3 loop spans 17 amino acids. J was trimmed by 2 bases and V by 3 bases; bases with no gene match: 13. The DNA of the CDR3 is TGTGCCAGCAGTTTTTTACCCGGGAGGCCCGACCCCTACGAGCAGTACTTC. Its translation is CASSFLPGRPDPYEQYF.

In DNA, the CDR3 is TGTGCCAGCAGGAAGAGAGATGGGGCCTCCTACGAGCAGTACTTC. Amino acids: CASRKRDGASYEQYF. V usage is TRBV2 and J usage is TRBJ2-7, with D tentatively TRBD1 (5 bases). The germline V gene encodes CDR1 SNHLY and CDR2 FYNNEI. The V gene lost 6 bases and the J gene lost 0 bases, with 15 bases spanning the gap. This CDR3 is 15 amino acids long.

This sequence joins TRBV19 and TRBJ1-2; D call uncertain. The CDR3 length is 11 residues. The ends were cut back, 5 bases at V and 5 bases at J, with 6 bases in the middle. Germline lookup yields CDR1 LNHDA and CDR2 SQIVND (reference sequence). CDR3 bases: TGTGCCAGTAGTGGAGTTTATGGCTACACCTTC. This translates into CASSGVYGYTF. Using reference TRBV19 and TRBJ1-2 for the parts outside the CDR3, the full variable domain is DGGITQSPKYLFRKEGQNVTLSCEQNLNHDAMYWYRQDPGQGLRLIYYSQIVNDFQKGDIAEGYSVSREKKESFPLTVTSAQKNPTAFYLCASSGVYGYTFGSGTRLTVV.

The rearrangement uses TRBV11-3 and TRBJ2-6; no clear D. CDR1 SGHNT and CDR2 YENEEA come from the germline V gene. Trimming cost V 5 bases and J 5 bases, with 19 bases left between them. The CDR3 spans 17 residues. CDR3 DNA sequence: TGTGCCAGCAGCGTCACGTCTCGACAAAGTCGGGCCAACGTCCTGACTTTC. This translates into CASSVTSRQSRANVLTF.

The rearrangement uses TRBV5-1 and TRBJ2-7, with 7 bases fitting TRBD1. Germline V gene lookup returns CDR1 SGHRS and CDR2 YFSETQ. This CDR3 comprises 14 residues. After removal of 4 bases from V and 4 bases from J, the junction contained 8 bases not matched to a gene. The CDR3 reads CASSEGAKAYEQYF. The CDR3 DNA follows: TGCGCCAGCAGCGAGGGGGCAAAGGCGTACGAGCAGTACTTC.

The genes are TRBV18 and TRBJ2-4, with D perhaps matching TRBD1 (5 bases). The ends were cut back, 3 bases at V and 0 bases at J, with 12 bases in the middle. Germline loops: CDR1 KGHSH, CDR2 LQKENI. This CDR3 region has 16 residues. The chain's CDR3 is CASSPQRGVAKNIQYF. The DNA for the CDR3 is TGTGCCAGCTCACCGCAAAGGGGTGTAGCCAAAAACATTCAGTACTTC.

The chain couples TRBV10-3 to TRBJ2-2; D gene uncertain. This CDR3 is 12 amino acids long. V was clipped by 6 bases and J by 5 bases, with 7 bases between them. The germline V gene encodes CDR1 ENHRY and CDR2 SYGVKD. This chain's CDR3 is CAISPVTGELFF. For the CDR3, the DNA is TGTGCCATCAGCCCAGTGACCGGGGAGCTGTTTTTT.

The chain is built from TRBV7-8 and TRBJ1-2; TRBD1 matches 7 bases. This CDR3 contains 18 residues. V lost 1 base and J lost 0; bases outside the gene matches: 11. The germline V gene has CDR1 SGHVS and CDR2 FQNEAQ. The CDR3 sequence: CASSLVQAGGRSNYGYTF. For the CDR3, the DNA is TGTGCCAGCAGCTTAGTCCAGGCAGGGGGTCGATCTAACTATGGCTACACCTTC.

The chain carries TRBV7-2 and TRBJ2-7; D gene unclear. The CDR3 totals 12 residues. Looked up from germline, CDR1 is SGHTA and CDR2 is FQGNSA. Between the trimmed V and J ends, which lost 2 bases and 4 bases, there was a span of 6 bases. CDR3 in amino acids: CASSLSTYEQYF. The CDR3 nucleotides read TGTGCCAGCAGCTTATCGACTTACGAGCAGTACTTC.

The V call is TRBV6-6, the J call TRBJ2-7, with a possible D match to TRBD2 (5 bases). Germline V gives CDR1 MNHNY, CDR2 SVGAGI (reference sequence). Between the trimmed V and J ends, which lost 0 bases and 1 base, there was a span of 13 bases. The CDR3 is 16 amino acids. CDR3: CASSYSAGGPSYEQYF. CDR3 bases: TGTGCCAGCAGTTACTCGGCAGGAGGTCCTTCCTACGAGCAGTACTTC.

The J gene is TRBJ2-5, the V gene TRBV7-9, with D hard to call. Trimming took 6 bases from V and 2 from J, leaving 19 bases between them. CDR3 size: 16 residues. In germline, CDR1 is SEHNR, CDR2 FQNEAQ (reference sequence). The CDR3 DNA follows: TGTGCCAGCAGTCCCGCCTGGAGCCGTCTTCAAGAGACCCAGTACTTC. It specifies CASSPAWSRLQETQYF.

The genes are TRBV2 and TRBJ1-4; D is possibly TRBD1 (6 bases). Germline V gene lookup returns CDR1 SNHLY and CDR2 FYNNEI. The CDR3 is 18 residues long. V shed 8 bases and J shed 0 bases, with 22 bases lying between them. The CDR3 DNA sequence: TGTGCCAGCCGGAGATACCGACAGGACCTTGCAACTAATGAAAAACTGTTTTTT. It encodes CASRRYRQDLATNEKLFF.

The chain carries TRBV27 and TRBJ2-7; 10 bases are a match to TRBD1. CDR1 and CDR2 from the germline V gene are MNHEY and SMNVEV (reference sequence). V lost 8 bases and J lost 1; bases outside the gene matches: 8. The CDR3 has 15 amino acids. The CDR3 reads CASSPGQGMSYEQYF. CDR3 nucleotides: TGTGCCAGCTCACCGGGACAGGGGATGTCCTACGAGCAGTACTTC.

V is TRBV10-3 and J is TRBJ1-6; D might be TRBD1 (5 bases). CDR1 ENHRY and CDR2 SYGVKD come from the germline V gene. The CDR3 contains 15 residues. The ends were cut back, 0 bases at V and 4 bases at J, with 7 bases in the middle. The CDR3 DNA reads TGTGCCATCAGTGAGTCGACAGTTTATAATTCACCCCTCCACTTT. Translation gives CAISESTVYNSPLHF.

The chain joins TRBV11-2 to TRBJ1-5; TRBD1 aligns across 9 bases. This CDR3 region has 17 residues. The germline V gene has CDR1 SGHAT and CDR2 FQNNGV. Trimming took 3 bases from V and 6 from J; bases not matched to a gene: 12. The DNA of the CDR3 is TGTGCCAGCAGCTTGGAGACAGGGGGTTTGGGTCGTCAGCCCCAGCATTTT. Translated, it gives CASSLETGGLGRQPQHF. Full variable domain (remainder filled in from reference TRBV11-2 and TRBJ1-5): EAGVAQSPRYKIIEKRQSVAFWCNPISGHATLYWYQQILGQGPKLLIQFQNNGVVDDSQLPKDRFSAERLKGVDSTLKIQPAKLEDSAVYLCASSLETGGLGRQPQHFGDGTRLSIL.

This clone was seen more than once but under ten times. The chain carries TRBV6-1 and TRBJ2-2; D not certain. The germline V gene has CDR1 MNHNS and CDR2 SASEGT. Trimming took off 5 bases at V and 9 bases at J, with 13 bases between the two ends. The CDR3 covers 13 residues. CDR3 nucleotide sequence: TGTGCCAGCAGTCCTGACTCCCTCAGGGAGCTGTTTTTT. This gives the protein CASSPDSLRELFF.

This rearrangement joins TRBV7-9 to TRBJ1-4, with TRBD1 matching over 7 bases. The CDR3 length is 15 residues. Unmatched junction bases numbered 10, after V lost 5 bases and J lost 7 bases. The germline CDR1 and CDR2 sequences are SEHNR and FQNEAQ (reference sequence). Written as DNA, the CDR3 is TGTGCCAGCAGCGAGCGACAGGGAAGGGGTGAAAAACTGTTTTTT. This gives the protein CASSERQGRGEKLFF. The full variable domain, in which reference TRBV7-9 and TRBJ1-4 provide the parts outside the CDR3, is DTGVSQNPRHKITKRGQNVTFRCDPISEHNRLYWYRQTLGQGPEFLTYFQNEAQLEKSRLLSDRFSAERPKGSFSTLEIQRTEQGDSAMYLCASSERQGRGEKLFFGSGTQLSVL.

This clone was detected a few times. The chain recombines TRBV2 with TRBJ1-2, with D maybe TRBD1 (6 bases). Germline CDR1 is SNHLY and CDR2 is FYNNEI. Trimming took off 7 bases at V and 8 bases at J, with 20 bases between the two ends. CDR3 length: 14 residues. CDR3 in DNA: TGTGCCAGCAACAAACTACAGGGTGCTTGGGGCTACACCTTC. It yields the protein CASNKLQGAWGYTF.

This clone was recorded a few times. The chain recombines TRBV7-9 with TRBJ2-7, with 10 bases matching TRBD1. Per the germline V gene, CDR1 is SEHNR and CDR2 is FQNEAQ (reference sequence). The CDR3 extends over 15 amino acids. With V trimmed by 4 bases and J by 3 bases, 6 bases remained unmatched. CDR3 amino acids: CASSSRTGGFYEQYF. The CDR3 DNA is TGTGCCAGCAGCTCCAGGACAGGGGGGTTCTACGAGCAGTACTTC.

The CDR3, as DNA: TGCAGTGCCCCGAGGCGGAATGAGCAGTTCTTC. Translating it yields CSAPRRNEQFF. The gene calls are TRBV20-1 and TRBJ2-1; D is uncertain. The germline CDR1 and CDR2 sequences are DFQATT and SNEGSKA (reference sequence). Trimming cost V 6 bases and J 7 bases, with 10 bases left between them. This CDR3 has 11 residues.

This chain uses TRBV11-2 with TRBJ2-2; the D gene is possibly TRBD2 (5 bases). This CDR3 spans 16 amino acids. V dropped 1 base and J dropped 7 bases, with 16 bases sitting between them. Germline assignment: CDR1 SGHAT and CDR2 FQNNGV. CDR3 in amino acids: CASSLGGPSSGGELFF. The CDR3, as DNA: TGTGCCAGCAGCTTAGGAGGGCCCTCCTCGGGCGGGGAGCTGTTTTTT.

This chain uses TRBV18 with TRBJ1-5; tentative D call: TRBD1 (5 bases). The V end lost 3 bases, the J end lost 1 base, and 7 bases lay between the germline ends. The CDR3 loop spans 14 amino acids. Germline lookup yields CDR1 KGHSH and CDR2 LQKENI. In nucleotides, the CDR3 is TGTGCCAGCTCACCGACAGAGAGCAATCAGCCCCAGCATTTT. Its protein is CASSPTESNQPQHF.

Comments on this clone: At one end, the junction sequence differs from germline, possibly due to a read error. The chain employs TRBV7-7 and TRBJ2-5; TRBD2 agrees at 16 bases. CDR3 length: 18 amino acids. Germline V CDR1 and CDR2: SSHAT, FNYEAQ (reference sequence). The CDR3 protein is CASSKGTSGGAQQETQYF. The DNA of the CDR3 is TGTGCTAGCAGCAAAGGGACTAGCGGGGGGGCCCAACAAGAGACCCAGTACTTC.